Included here is one TCR beta chain sequence, with context. This record belongs to a study of blood T cell repertoires in COVID-19. The wider study: Spain, Italy and the United States supplied samples that represented acute and convalescent COVID-19.

CDR1 SNHLY and CDR2 FYNNEI come from the germline V gene. V lost 8 bases and J lost 0, with 8 bases in between. The CDR3 has 13 residues. As processed by the authors: Nucleated cell number was recorded as an estimate derived from reference gene primer amplification. Sequencing was performed with immunoSEQ multiplex PCR; in TCRdb, only in-frame clones are kept and a portion is missing. That table supplies the V and J calls and clone size; D and trimming were determined from the DNA. The sample has 150,000 or so clones, roughly 87% seen once. The J gene is TRBJ1-3, the V gene TRBV2; D is undetermined. Specimen: peripheral blood. The sequence was obtained from a human donor in a cohort sampled during active COVID-19. The chain's CDR3 is CASGGSSGNTIYF. The CDR3 DNA reads TGTGCCAGCGGAGGTAGCTCTGGAAACACCATATATTTT. The full variable domain, in which reference TRBV2 and TRBJ1-3 provide the parts outside the CDR3, is EPEVTQTPSHQVTQMGQEVILRCVPISNHLYFYWYRQILGQKVEFLVSFYNNEISEKSEIFDDQFSVERPDGSNFTLKIRSTKLEDSAMYFCASGGSSGNTIYFGEGSWLTVV.